The 20 T cell receptor beta chains reported below all come from one sample, sequenced in a study of T cell changes during pregnancy in multiple sclerosis. Only in-frame clones appear in the TCRdb table, and some are missing; sequencing was by immunoSEQ multiplex PCR. The sample lists some 33,000 clones, about nine tenths occurring once. Material: CD8+ T cells from peripheral blood mononuclear cells, obtained in the second trimester of pregnancy. The receptors originated from a female donor in good health, enrolled as a control in a pregnancy study.

The chain uses TRBV7-9 and TRBJ2-2, with 8 bases matching TRBD1. Per germline, CDR1 SEHNR and CDR2 FQNEAQ (reference sequence). V trimming: 5 bases; J trimming: 4 bases; junction bases outside the gene matches: 6. The CDR3 is 15 residues long. The CDR3, as DNA: TGTGCCAGCAGCGTGACAGGGGCGCGCACCGGGGAGCTGTTTTTT. Translated, it gives CASSVTGARTGELFF.

V is TRBV29-1 and J is TRBJ2-7; the D gene is possibly TRBD1 (6 bases). Germline CDR1 SQVTM, CDR2 ANQGSEA. With 6 bases removed from V and 5 bases from J, the gap between germline ends came to 14 bases. The CDR3 covers 12 residues. CDR3 sequence (DNA): TGCAGCGTCGTCGACAGGATCAACGAGCAGTACTTC. It specifies CSVVDRINEQYF.

The chain links TRBV18 to TRBJ2-7; a weak D match, TRBD2 (5 bases). CDR1 and CDR2 (germline): KGHSH, LQKENI. The CDR3 is made up of 13 amino acids. With 6 bases removed from V and 0 bases from J, the gap between germline ends came to 9 bases. CDR3 in DNA: TGTGCCAGCTCTCTGGGGAGCTCCTACGAGCAGTACTTC. Its translation is CASSLGSSYEQYF. The variable domain in full, completed from reference TRBV18 and TRBJ2-7, reads NAGVMQNPRHLVRRRGQEARLRCSPMKGHSHVYWYRQLPEEGLKFMVYLQKENIIDESGMPKERFSAEFPKEGPSILRIQQVVRGDSAAYFCASSLGSSYEQYFGPGTRLTVT.

The rearrangement links TRBV5-4 to TRBJ1-2, with a possible D match to TRBD1 (5 bases). Trimming left V 4 bases short and J 3 bases short, with 7 bases between. This CDR3 contains 12 residues. Germline CDR1 is SGHNT and CDR2 is YYREEE (reference sequence). In DNA form, the CDR3 reads TGTGCCAGCAGCGGGGGGGACTATGGCTACACCTTC. It encodes CASSGGDYGYTF.

This chain joins TRBV11-2 and TRBJ2-5; 8 nucleotides align to TRBD2. V lost 7 bases and J lost 2; bases outside the gene matches: 6. The CDR3 runs to 14 residues. The germline V gene encodes CDR1 SGHAT and CDR2 FQNNGV. The CDR3 loop is CASIRSGEQETQYF. The CDR3, as DNA: TGTGCCAGCATCCGTAGCGGGGAGCAAGAGACCCAGTACTTC.

A word on this clone: One end of the junction is discordant with germline, which a read error may explain. The chain recombines TRBV11-2 with TRBJ2-3; D is undetermined. Germline V gene data show CDR1 as SGHAT and CDR2 as FQNNGV. The CDR3 runs to 15 residues. The CDR3 loop is CASGLPETLTDTQYF. Written as DNA, the CDR3 is TGTGCCAGCGGCTTACCAGAAACCCTCACAGATACGCAGTATTTT.

This clone was seen more than once but under ten times. CDR3 bases: TGCGCCAGCAGCCAAGGGGACGGGGGGGAAGCTTTCTTT. It translates to CASSQGDGGEAFF. V and J are TRBV4-3 and TRBJ1-1, with D possibly matching TRBD1 (5 bases). The V gene lost 1 base and the J gene lost 8 bases, with 11 bases spanning the gap. Germline V CDR1 and CDR2: LGHNA, YSLEER. CDR3 size: 13 residues.

The rearrangement joins TRBV6-5 to TRBJ2-3; possible D gene TRBD2, 7 bases. Trimming removed 9 bases at V and 5 bases at J, with 18 bases between. The CDR3 totals 14 residues. The V gene's germline CDR1 is MNHEY and CDR2 SVGAGI. The CDR3 DNA follows: TGTGCCAGTGTGAGGGGGGGCCTTGGAGATACGCAGTATTTT. It encodes CASVRGGLGDTQYF.

The chain employs TRBV7-6 and TRBJ2-1; TRBD2 agrees at 8 bases. The CDR3 loop spans 19 amino acids. From germline, CDR1 is SGHVS and CDR2 FNYEAQ. V lost 3 bases, J lost 2 bases, and 15 bases stayed unmatched. CDR3 residues: CASSLDTTGTRGTYNEQFF. Written as DNA, the CDR3 is TGTGCCAGCAGCTTGGACACCACCGGGACTAGGGGTACCTACAATGAGCAGTTCTTC.

The chain is built from TRBV13 and TRBJ2-5, with D possibly being TRBD1 (6 bases). The germline V gene has CDR1 PRHDT and CDR2 FYEKMQ (reference sequence). There are 16 residues in the CDR3. The ends were cut back, 5 bases at V and 4 bases at J, with 20 bases in the middle. CDR3 sequence reads: CASSPRLRGNSETQYF. For the CDR3, the DNA is TGTGCCAGCAGCCCCCGATTGAGGGGGAACTCAGAGACCCAGTACTTC.

The V gene is TRBV4-3, the J gene TRBJ1-2, with a tentative D call TRBD1 (6 bases). Trimming left V 4 bases short and J 8 bases short, with 17 bases between. The CDR3 contains 14 residues. Germline V gene data show CDR1 as LGHNA and CDR2 as YSLEER. CDR3 sequence: CASSPSGGAWGYTF. The CDR3, as DNA: TGCGCCAGCAGCCCAAGTGGGGGCGCATGGGGCTACACCTTC.

This chain connects TRBV27 to TRBJ1-1; TRBD1 aligns across 7 bases. J was trimmed by 0 bases and V by 6 bases; bases with no gene match: 7. Germline V gives CDR1 MNHEY, CDR2 SMNVEV (reference sequence). The CDR3 contains 15 residues. The CDR3 reads CASRAQGLMNTEAFF. In DNA, the CDR3 is TGTGCCAGCAGGGCACAGGGGCTAATGAACACTGAAGCTTTCTTT.

The gene calls are TRBV5-4 and TRBJ2-1, with D uncertain. CDR1 SGHNT and CDR2 YYREEE come from the germline V gene (reference sequence). V was shortened by 5 bases and J by 4 bases, with 4 bases between the two germline ends. The CDR3 totals 11 residues. The CDR3 nucleotides are TGTGCCAGCAGTGAGTACAATGAGCAGTTCTTC. Translation gives CASSEYNEQFF.

The chain carries TRBV5-8 and TRBJ1-5, with D hard to call. V was pared by 0 bases and J by 0 bases, with 19 bases between. This CDR3 is built from 19 residues. Germline assignment: CDR1 SGHTS and CDR2 YDEGEE. The CDR3 here is CASSLGGSPGSYSNQPQHF. The CDR3 coding sequence is TGTGCCAGCAGCTTGGGGGGTTCCCCGGGATCATATAGCAATCAGCCCCAGCATTTT. The variable domain in full, with the rest retrieved from reference TRBV5-8 and TRBJ1-5, is EAGVTQSPTHLIKTRGQQATLRCSPISGHTSVYWYQQALGLGLQFLLWYDEGEERNRGNFPPRFSGRQFPNYSSELNVNALELEDSALYLCASSLGGSPGSYSNQPQHFGDGTRLSIL.

The chain combines TRBV5-5 with TRBJ1-1; no clear D. This CDR3 contains 13 residues. Germline CDR1 SGHKS, CDR2 YYEKEE (reference sequence). V was shortened by 4 bases and J by 5 bases, with 12 bases between the two germline ends. The CDR3 here is CASSLYLETEAFF. CDR3 nucleotide sequence: TGTGCCAGCAGCCTTTACCTGGAGACTGAAGCTTTCTTT.

The chain uses TRBV5-4 and TRBJ2-6; D may be TRBD1 (6 bases). The V and J ends lost 0 bases and 0 bases respectively, with 13 bases between them. There are 18 residues in the CDR3. CDR1 is SGHNT, CDR2 YYREEE, per germline (reference sequence). The CDR3 DNA follows: TGTGCCAGCAGCTTGGGGACAGTAAGTTTCTCTGGGGCCAACGTCCTGACTTTC. Translated: CASSLGTVSFSGANVLTF. Complete variable domain (other parts from reference TRBV5-4 and TRBJ2-6): ETGVTQSPTHLIKTRGQQVTLRCSSQSGHNTVSWYQQALGQGPQFIFQYYREEENGRGNFPPRFSGLQFPNYSSELNVNALELDDSALYLCASSLGTVSFSGANVLTFGAGSRLTVL.

Here the CDR3 reads CASSLSYEQYF. The DNA for the CDR3 is TGTGCCAGCAGCCTCTCCTACGAGCAGTACTTC. The chain couples TRBV7-2 to TRBJ2-5, with D unresolved. The DNA end is a closer match to TRBJ2-7, so the J assignment may be wrong. The CDR3 runs 11 residues. The germline V gene has CDR1 SGHTA and CDR2 FQGNSA.

The genes are TRBV19 and TRBJ1-1; D not resolved. Germline assignment: CDR1 LNHDA and CDR2 SQIVND (reference sequence). Trimming took 3 bases from V and 0 from J, leaving 14 bases between them. The CDR3 loop spans 16 amino acids. The chain's CDR3 is CASSMHLRGMNTEAFF. The CDR3, as DNA: TGTGCCAGTAGTATGCACCTTCGAGGGATGAACACTGAAGCTTTCTTT.

The chain recombines TRBV6-5 with TRBJ1-5, with 7 bases lining up with TRBD1. The ends lost 5 bases at V and 2 bases at J; junction bases unmatched: 3. Germline V lookup: CDR1 MNHEY, CDR2 SVGAGI. The CDR3 is 14 residues long. CDR3 sequence (DNA): TGTGCCAGCAGTCTCGGACAGGGCAATCAGCCCCAGCATTTT. Residues: CASSLGQGNQPQHF.

The chain employs TRBV7-5 and TRBJ2-1; the table names TRBD2, a call not compared with the DNA. TRBV7-5 is a recognized pseudogene. The CDR3 has 15 residues. The CDR3 spells CASKLAASSYNEQFF. The DNA of the CDR3 is TGTGCCTCCAAGCTTGCGGCGAGCTCCTACAATGAGCAGTTCTTC.